This entry concerns a single T cell receptor (beta chain). Its antigen is as yet unknown. Germline V lookup: CDR1 SGHAT, CDR2 FQDESV (reference sequence). Trimming stripped 8 bases from V and 6 bases from J, with 7 bases between. This CDR3 region has 10 residues. The sample is drawn from a study of post-analysis software for immune sequencing data. Study-wide results and limits: Batch-mates among the samples co-clustered strongly by F measure. Among multiple sclerosis patients, normalized Chao1 diversity was significantly below that of controls. With TRBV5-6, TRBV5-1 and TRBV20-1 included, about five TRBV segments were more frequent in patients than in controls.

Carried by the TCR beta cDNA libraries were unique molecular identifiers. T cells numbering about 0.95 to 10 million gave rise to roughly 550,000 cDNA molecules. TCRdb independently ran MiXCR on the PCR reads; one entry per CDR3 protein. The repertoire holds about 170,000 distinct CDR3 sequences, with 30% as singletons. The genes are TRBV11-1 and TRBJ1-1; D remains ambiguous. The source of this sequence is a girl aged 10 to 17 with multiple sclerosis. The sequenced sample consisted of blood. The CDR3 here is CASGRAEAFF. CDR3 nucleotides: TGTGCCAGCGGGAGGGCTGAAGCTTTCTTT.